This passage covers 11 T cell receptor beta chains from one sample sequenced in a study of T cell responses to AZD1222 COVID-19 vaccine (dated by TCRdb to about 2021). What the time point label conveys for this sample: baseline before first vaccination. The protocol used for the library was the immunoSEQ multiplex PCR assay. TCRdb took this table from immuneACCESS and kept in-frame rearrangements with V and J called. Such tables lack part of the clones; where checked against another copy, unresolved V genes explain under half of the gap, and the rest is unexplained. The sample includes 100,000 to 120,000 clones, with 85% to 95% observed a single time. Clones ranked in the top ten supply around 7.8% of the sample. Sequenced here: peripheral blood, sampled on day 0 of AZD1222 vaccination. These receptors originate from an adult in good health.

As DNA, the CDR3 is TGTGCCAGCAGCTTGGCTAGCGGTACTTACGAGCAGTACTTC. Protein sequence: CASSLASGTYEQYF. The chain joins TRBV5-5 to TRBJ2-7, with 7 nucleotides matching TRBD2. V trimming: 0 bases; J trimming: 4 bases; junction bases outside the gene matches: 4. The CDR3 is 14 residues long. CDR1 SGHKS and CDR2 YYEKEE come from the germline V gene (reference sequence).

The chain employs TRBV6-6 and TRBJ2-5; TRBD2 is a possible D gene (6 bases). V gave up 5 bases and J gave up 5 bases, with 12 bases separating them. The CDR3 has 13 amino acids. Germline lookup yields CDR1 MNHNY and CDR2 SVGAGI (reference sequence). The CDR3 sequence: CASSPGLRETQYF. The CDR3 nucleotides are TGTGCCAGCAGTCCGGGACTCAGGGAGACCCAGTACTTC.

The CDR3 region is CASSLGTGIPYEQYF. CDR3 DNA: TGTGCCAGCAGCTTAGGCACAGGGATCCCCTACGAGCAGTACTTC. V is TRBV7-9 and J is TRBJ2-7; a weak D match, TRBD1 (6 bases). Germline CDR1 is SEHNR and CDR2 is FQNEAQ (reference sequence). Trimming left V 1 base short and J 2 bases short, with 12 bases between. The CDR3 covers 15 residues. Drawing the rest from reference TRBV7-9 and TRBJ2-7, the complete variable domain is DTGVSQNPRHKITKRGQNVTFRCDPISEHNRLYWYRQTLGQGPEFLTYFQNEAQLEKSRLLSDRFSAERPKGSFSTLEIQRTEQGDSAMYLCASSLGTGIPYEQYFGPGTRLTVT.

The V and J genes are TRBV25-1 and TRBJ2-2; 13 bases agree with TRBD2. J was trimmed by 4 bases and V by 6 bases; bases with no gene match: 8. The germline V gene encodes CDR1 MGHDK and CDR2 SYGVNS. The CDR3 runs to 17 residues. CDR3 amino acids: CASSPAGLAGFTGELFF. DNA for the CDR3: TGTGCCAGCAGCCCAGCGGGACTAGCGGGGTTCACCGGGGAGCTGTTTTTT.

The chain recombines TRBV3-1 (or the pseudogene TRBV3-2) with TRBJ2-7, with D possibly being TRBD1 or TRBD2 (7 bases each). Germline CDR1 LGHDT, CDR2 YNNKEL (reference sequence). Trimming stripped 0 bases from V and 4 bases from J, with 13 bases between. This CDR3 comprises 15 residues. CDR3 residues: CASSQDAGGGYEQYF. As DNA, the CDR3 is TGTGCCAGCAGCCAAGATGCAGGGGGGGGATACGAGCAGTACTTC.

The gene calls are TRBV15 and TRBJ2-3; 10 bases are shared with TRBD2. The V and J ends lost 1 base and 4 bases, in that order; junction bases with no gene match: 5. This CDR3 region has 16 residues. Germline V gene lookup returns CDR1 LNHNV and CDR2 YYDKDF (reference sequence). CDR3 sequence reads: CATSRGGAGGPDTQYF. CDR3 coding DNA: TGTGCCACCAGCAGAGGCGGAGCGGGGGGGCCAGATACGCAGTATTTT.

The genes are TRBV27 and TRBJ1-4, with D unclear. The V and J ends lost 3 bases and 6 bases respectively, with 11 bases between them. CDR1 is MNHEY, CDR2 SMNVEV, per germline (reference sequence). The CDR3 has 14 amino acids. The CDR3 loop reads CASSFMGYDEKLFF. The CDR3 bases are TGTGCCAGCAGTTTCATGGGGTATGATGAAAAACTGTTTTTT.

This chain links TRBV7-6 with TRBJ2-7; D is unresolved. Germline V lookup: CDR1 SGHVS, CDR2 FNYEAQ. The CDR3 consists of 16 residues. Trimming pared 4 bases from V and 0 bases from J, leaving 16 bases between. This chain's CDR3 is CASSSPDTQSSYEQYF. CDR3 bases: TGTGCCAGCAGCTCCCCTGACACACAATCCTCCTACGAGCAGTACTTC.

The rearrangement links TRBV5-4 to TRBJ2-3, with TRBD2 identical over 8 bases. Germline CDR1 and CDR2: SGHNT and YYREEE (reference sequence). Losses at the gene ends were 1 base for V and 3 bases for J; bases not matched to a gene: 10. The length of the CDR3 is 17 residues. CDR3 bases: TGTGCCAGCAGCTTGAGGTCGGGCGGGGGGCCGACAGATACGCAGTATTTT. Protein sequence: CASSLRSGGGPTDTQYF.

The chain has TRBV18 and TRBJ1-3; D gene ambiguous. CDR3 size: 12 residues. Germline V gene lookup returns CDR1 KGHSH and CDR2 LQKENI. Trimming removed 2 bases from V and 8 bases from J, with 7 bases in between. CDR3 DNA sequence: TGTGCCAGCTCACCAAGGGAACACACCATATATTTT. It translates to CASSPREHTIYF.

This chain connects TRBV24-1 to TRBJ2-7; no reliable D call. The V gene lost 4 bases and the J gene lost 6 bases, with 6 bases spanning the gap. Germline lookup yields CDR1 KGHDR and CDR2 SFDVKD. CDR3 length: 11 residues. The CDR3 bases are TGTGCCACCAGTGAAAGTAGCGAGCAGTACTTC. The encoded protein is CATSESSEQYF.